This TCR beta chain appears in the sequencing data of a study of T cell responses to AZD1222 COVID-19 vaccine (dated by TCRdb to the early 2020s). About the full investigation: Because spike-specific TCR depth and breadth did not differ between the two schedules, AZD1222 recipients who got a second dose at roughly 4 weeks were pooled with those who got a second dose at roughly 12 weeks. Trial participants were enrolled by age into 18-55, 56-69 and 70-plus year subgroups, with around 140, 26 and 57 TCR-sequenced participants respectively. A total of under 250 trial participants underwent TCR sequencing, of whom around 210 had received two doses of AZD1222 and about 25 had received two doses of the MenACWY control vaccine. What the research found in general, with its limitations: Vaccine-associated CD4 TCRs spanned the whole spike protein, with dominant responses in regions 160-218 and 743-854. Conclusions about previously exposed vaccinees are limited because only five to seven AZD1222 recipients were SARS-CoV-2 seropositive at baseline. Most participants were white British and females outnumbered males, and the authors suggested that clonal diversity may have been underestimated. Reportedly, almost half of the unique spike-specific TCRs recognized epitopes lying outside the regions that are mutated in the B.1.351 and B.1.1.7 variants. The 56-69-year group was small, and its depth increase did not reach significance, likely because of low power. Because no day 14 peak-response samples were available, repertoires were characterized only after the peak T cell response. After two AZD1222 doses, spike-specific TCR breadth and depth were significantly higher than at day 0 and than in MenACWY recipients.

With regard to this clone: Its antigen is currently not known. One base away there is no much larger clone; base qualities are not given.

This specimen's time point label, per the study, means: baseline before first vaccination. Vaccinee samples came from UK trials COV001 and COV002, including a single-blind randomized controlled phase 2/3 trial of AZD1222 (ChAdOx1 nCoV-19) in healthy adults. For TCRbeta chain sequencing, PBMC samples from trial participants were taken at day 0 and at day 28 after the second dose. The CDR3 regions of human TCRbeta chains were subjected to immunosequencing. As for how the authors treated the data: TCRs in the repertoires were compared against a reference library of SARS-CoV-2-specific TCRs that had been generated with the MIRA antigen-specificity platform. Breadth was defined as the fraction of unique TCRs that were SARS-CoV-2-associated. Depth was defined as the fraction of total T cells that were SARS-CoV-2-associated. Using the MIRA data, each spike-specific TCR was assigned both to the spike region to which the TCR was reactive and to a CD4 or CD8 class. Log10-transformed breadth and depth values were compared by one-way ANOVA with Sidak's multiple comparisons tests. Entries here come from immuneACCESS through TCRdb and include only in-frame sequences with V and J called. Some clones fail to appear in such tables; in the studies checked, an unresolved V gene covers under half of the shortfall, and the cause of the remainder is unknown. That table gives V, J and clone size, and the DNA gave D and trimming. For this sample there are tens of thousands of clones; around nine tenths appear just once. The ten largest account for roughly 14% of the sample.

From its cysteine to its phenylalanine, the CDR3 spans 11 amino acids. Only CDR3 DNA is held: 33 bases, read in frame from base 1. CDR1 SQVTM and CDR2 ANQGSEA were looked up in the germline V gene. The trim is 7 bases for V and 9 bases for J, with a gap of 15 bases between the germline ends. This sequence uses TRBV29-1 and TRBJ1-1, with no D gene named confidently. Sample: peripheral blood, taken on day 0 of AZD1222 vaccination. The sequence came from an adult in good health. DNA sequence: TGCAGCGCCGAGAAAGGGAACAAAGCTTTCTTT. Its coded protein is CSAEKGNKAFF.